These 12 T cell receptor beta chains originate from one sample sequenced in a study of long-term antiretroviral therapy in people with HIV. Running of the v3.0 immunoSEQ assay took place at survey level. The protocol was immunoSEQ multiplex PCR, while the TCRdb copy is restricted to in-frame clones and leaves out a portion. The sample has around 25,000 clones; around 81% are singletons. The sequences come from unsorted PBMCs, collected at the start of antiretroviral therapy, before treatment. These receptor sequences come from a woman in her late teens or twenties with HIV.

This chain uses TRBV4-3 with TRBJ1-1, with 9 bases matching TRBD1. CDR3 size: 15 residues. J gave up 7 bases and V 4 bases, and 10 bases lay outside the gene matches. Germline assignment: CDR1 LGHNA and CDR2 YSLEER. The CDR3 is CASSRELGTGREAFF. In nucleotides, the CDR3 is TGCGCCAGCAGCCGGGAACTCGGGACAGGGCGTGAAGCTTTCTTT.

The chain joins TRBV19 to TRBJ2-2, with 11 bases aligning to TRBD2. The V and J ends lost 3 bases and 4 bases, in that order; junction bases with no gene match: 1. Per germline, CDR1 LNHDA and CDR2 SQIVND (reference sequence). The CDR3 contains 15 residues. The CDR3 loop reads CASSMGLAATGELFF. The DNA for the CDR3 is TGTGCCAGTAGTATGGGACTAGCGGCCACCGGGGAGCTGTTTTTT.

CDR3 loop: CASSLSIGGQPQHF. Here the CDR3 DNA reads TGTGCCAGCAGTTTATCGATAGGGGGGCAGCCCCAGCATTTT. The chain combines TRBV27 with TRBJ1-5; D is possibly TRBD1 (6 bases). CDR1 and CDR2 from the germline V gene are MNHEY and SMNVEV (reference sequence). V was cut by 0 bases and J by 7 bases, with 10 bases left in between. The CDR3 spans 14 residues.

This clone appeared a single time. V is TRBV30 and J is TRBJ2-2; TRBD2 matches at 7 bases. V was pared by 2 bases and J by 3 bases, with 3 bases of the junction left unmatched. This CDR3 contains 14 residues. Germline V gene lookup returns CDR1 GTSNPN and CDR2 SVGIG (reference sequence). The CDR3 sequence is CAWSRGVYTGELFF. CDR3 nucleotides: TGTGCCTGGAGTCGGGGGGTTTACACCGGGGAGCTGTTTTTT.

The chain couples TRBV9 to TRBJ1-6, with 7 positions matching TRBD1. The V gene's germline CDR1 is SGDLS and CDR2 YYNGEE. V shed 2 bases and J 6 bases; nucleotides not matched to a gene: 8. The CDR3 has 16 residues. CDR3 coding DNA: TGTGCCAGCAGCGTCTCAGGGGCAGGGGGTAATTCACCCCTCCACTTT. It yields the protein CASSVSGAGGNSPLHF.

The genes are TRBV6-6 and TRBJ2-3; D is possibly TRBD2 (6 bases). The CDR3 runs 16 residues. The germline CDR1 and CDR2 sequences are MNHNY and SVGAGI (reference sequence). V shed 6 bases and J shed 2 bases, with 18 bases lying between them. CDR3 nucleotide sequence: TGTGCCAGCAGCCCTCCCTCTGGGGGGATCACAGATACGCAGTATTTT. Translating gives CASSPPSGGITDTQYF.

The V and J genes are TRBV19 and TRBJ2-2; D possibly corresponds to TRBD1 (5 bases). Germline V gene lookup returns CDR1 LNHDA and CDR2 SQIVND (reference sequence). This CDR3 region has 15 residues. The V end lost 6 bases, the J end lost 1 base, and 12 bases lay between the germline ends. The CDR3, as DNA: TGTGCCAGTAGCCGTGCTCAGGGGAACACCGGGGAGCTGTTTTTT. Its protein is CASSRAQGNTGELFF.

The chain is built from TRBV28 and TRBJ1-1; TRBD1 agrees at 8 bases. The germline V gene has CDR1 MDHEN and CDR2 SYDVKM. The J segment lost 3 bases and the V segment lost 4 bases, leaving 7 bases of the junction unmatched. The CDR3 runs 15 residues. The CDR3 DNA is TGTGCCAGCAGTTCCACAGGGGGGAAAGACACTGAAGCTTTCTTT. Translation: CASSSTGGKDTEAFF.

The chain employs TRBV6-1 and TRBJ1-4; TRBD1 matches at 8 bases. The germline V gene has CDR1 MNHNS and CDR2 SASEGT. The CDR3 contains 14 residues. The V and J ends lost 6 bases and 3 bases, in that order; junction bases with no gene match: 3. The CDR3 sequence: CASRTGDPNEKLFF. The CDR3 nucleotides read TGTGCCAGCAGGACAGGGGACCCTAATGAAAAACTGTTTTTT.

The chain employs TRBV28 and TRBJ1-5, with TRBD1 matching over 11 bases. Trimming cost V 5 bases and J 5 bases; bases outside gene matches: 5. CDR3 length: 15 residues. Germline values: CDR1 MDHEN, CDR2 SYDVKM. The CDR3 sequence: CASSPRTGGDQPQHF. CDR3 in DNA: TGTGCCAGCAGTCCCCGGACAGGGGGCGATCAGCCCCAGCATTTT.

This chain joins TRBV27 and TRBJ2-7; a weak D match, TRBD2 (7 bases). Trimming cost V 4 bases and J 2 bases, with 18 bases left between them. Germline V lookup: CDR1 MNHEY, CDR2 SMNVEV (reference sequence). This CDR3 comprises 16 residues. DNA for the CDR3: TGTGCCAGCAGTTCCCCCCGGCTCGGGGGGCCCTACGAGCAGTACTTC. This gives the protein CASSSPRLGGPYEQYF.

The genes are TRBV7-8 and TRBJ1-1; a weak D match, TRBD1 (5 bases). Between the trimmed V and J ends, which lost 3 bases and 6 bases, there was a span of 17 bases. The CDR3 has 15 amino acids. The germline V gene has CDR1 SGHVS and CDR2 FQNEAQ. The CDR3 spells CASSLGDWFTAEAFF. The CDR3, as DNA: TGTGCCAGCAGCTTGGGGGACTGGTTCACTGCTGAAGCTTTCTTT. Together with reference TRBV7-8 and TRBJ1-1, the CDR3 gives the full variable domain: GAGVSQSPRYKVAKRGQDVALRCDPISGHVSLFWYQQALGQGPEFLTYFQNEAQLDKSGLPSDRFFAERPEGSVSTLKIQRTQQEDSAVYLCASSLGDWFTAEAFFGQGTRLTVV.